This TCR beta chain is drawn from a study of monozygotic twins with inflammatory bowel disease. General study results and limits: The inverse Simpson measure of TCRbeta diversity was lower in IBD patients than in healthy co-twins. Twins with IBD had fewer clonotypes in common with others than healthy twins, particularly during disease activity.

The length of the CDR3 is 16 residues. With respect to this clonotype: The antigen remains undetermined.

TCRdb re-called the 5' RACE reads; every CDR3 protein appears as one record, without DNA. The listing records about 210,000 distinct CDR3 sequences. Sequenced material: blood. This chain links TRBV12-3 or TRBV12-4 with TRBJ1-5; with no DNA, the TCRdb D assignment of TRBD1 cannot be verified. The clonotype comes from a human donor with ulcerative colitis or Crohn's disease, or a healthy co-twin of an affected twin (not recorded which). CDR3: CASSLRAGQTNQPQHF.